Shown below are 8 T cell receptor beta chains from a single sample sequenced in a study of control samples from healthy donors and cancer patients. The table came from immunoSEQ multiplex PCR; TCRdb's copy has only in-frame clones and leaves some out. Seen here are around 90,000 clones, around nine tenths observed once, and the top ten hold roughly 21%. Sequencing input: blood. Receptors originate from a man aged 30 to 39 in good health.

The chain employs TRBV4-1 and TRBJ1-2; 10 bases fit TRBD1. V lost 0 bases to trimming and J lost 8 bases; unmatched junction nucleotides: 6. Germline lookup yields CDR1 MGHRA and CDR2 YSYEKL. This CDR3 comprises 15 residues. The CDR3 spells CASSQDPGQGSGYTF. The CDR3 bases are TGCGCCAGCAGCCAAGATCCGGGACAGGGGTCCGGCTACACCTTC.

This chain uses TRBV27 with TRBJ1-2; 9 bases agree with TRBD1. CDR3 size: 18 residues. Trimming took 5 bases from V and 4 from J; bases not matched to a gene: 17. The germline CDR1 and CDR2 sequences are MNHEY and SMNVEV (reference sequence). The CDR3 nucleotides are TGTGCCAGCAGTGGCTTTCGGGACAGGGCCCTACTCTTCTATGGCTACACCTTC. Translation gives CASSGFRDRALLFYGYTF.

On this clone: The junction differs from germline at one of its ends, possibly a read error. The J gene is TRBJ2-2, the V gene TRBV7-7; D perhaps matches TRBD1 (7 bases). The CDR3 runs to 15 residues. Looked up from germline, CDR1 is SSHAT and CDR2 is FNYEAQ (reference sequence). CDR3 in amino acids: CASSPRGADTGELFF. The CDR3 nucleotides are TGTGCTAGCAGCCCCAGGGGGGCGGACACCGGGGAGCTGTTTTTT.

The CDR3 region is CATSPRRDQNEQFF. CDR3 nucleotide sequence: TGTGCCACCAGTCCCCGGCGGGATCAGAATGAGCAGTTCTTC. J is TRBJ2-1 and V is TRBV15; perhaps TRBD2 as D (6 bases). In germline, CDR1 is LNHNV, CDR2 YYDKDF (reference sequence). The V end lost 6 bases, the J end lost 7 bases, and 16 bases lay between the germline ends. The CDR3 consists of 14 residues.

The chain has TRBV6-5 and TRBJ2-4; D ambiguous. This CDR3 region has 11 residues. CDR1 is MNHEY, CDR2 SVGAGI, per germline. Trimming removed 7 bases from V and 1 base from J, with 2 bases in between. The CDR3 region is CASKAKNIQYF. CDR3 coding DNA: TGTGCCAGCAAGGCCAAAAACATTCAGTACTTC.

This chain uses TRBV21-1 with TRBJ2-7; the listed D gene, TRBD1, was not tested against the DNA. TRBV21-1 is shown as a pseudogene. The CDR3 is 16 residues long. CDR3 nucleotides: TGTGCCAGCAGCAAAGAGGGACAGGGGGTGGGCTACGAGCAGTACGTC. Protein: CASSKEGQGVGYEQYV.

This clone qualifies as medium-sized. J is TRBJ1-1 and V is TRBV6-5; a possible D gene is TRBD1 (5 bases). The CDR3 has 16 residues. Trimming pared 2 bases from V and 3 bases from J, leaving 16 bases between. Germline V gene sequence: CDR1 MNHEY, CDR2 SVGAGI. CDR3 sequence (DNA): TGTGCCAGCAGTTACGGAACAGTGGGGGTGGACACTGAAGCTTTCTTT. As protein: CASSYGTVGVDTEAFF.

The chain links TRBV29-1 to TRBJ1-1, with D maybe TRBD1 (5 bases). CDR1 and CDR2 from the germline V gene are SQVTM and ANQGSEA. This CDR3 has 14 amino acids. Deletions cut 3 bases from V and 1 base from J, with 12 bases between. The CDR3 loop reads CSVERGSANTEAFF. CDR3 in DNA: TGCAGCGTTGAGAGGGGCTCGGCGAACACTGAAGCTTTCTTT.